The present T cell receptor (beta chain) was sequenced within a study of T cells expressing NK-cell markers. The CDR3 consists of 13 residues. The germline gives CDR1 SSHAT, CDR2 FNYEAQ (reference sequence). TCRdb re-called the 5' RACE reads; one entry per CDR3 protein, DNA not given. The table lists about 260,000 distinct CDR3 sequences. This sequence joins TRBV7-7 and TRBJ1-1. This TCR was recovered from a woman between 18 and 70 years old in good health. The sequenced sample consisted of blood T cells: a sorted CD56 or NKG2C T cell subset, CD4+ or CD8+ T cells, or bulk PBMC T cells (not recorded which). The CDR3 is CASSFGLNTEAFF.